Presented here are 28 T cell receptor beta chains from one specimen sequenced in a study of T cells in Graves' hyperthyroidism and ophthalmopathy. It was RNA transcripts that yielded the amplified TCR beta CDR3 regions. First-round RT-PCR of the TCR CDR3 relied on the HTBI primer set. One entry per CDR3 protein, called by TCRdb with MiXCR from the multiplex PCR reads. Here the sample spans over 650,000 distinct CDR3 sequences, about 15% being singletons. The sample consisted of blood. The receptor source for this set is a man younger than 35 with Graves' hyperthyroidism.

This clonotype appeared many times. This chain joins TRBV6-2 or TRBV6-3 and TRBJ1-2, with D perhaps matching TRBD1 (6 bases). This CDR3 has 12 residues. Trimming stripped 8 bases from V and 2 bases from J, with 9 bases between. Germline values: CDR1 MNHEY, CDR2 SVGEGT. CDR3 protein: CASCRGNYGYTF. The CDR3 DNA reads as TGTGCCAGCTGCAGGGGCAACTATGGCTACACCTTC.

CDR3 sequence reads: CSVDGGGPDEQYF. The CDR3 region has the DNA TGCAGCGTTGACGGGGGAGGGCCCGACGAGCAGTACTTC. The chain joins TRBV29-1 to TRBJ2-7; 7 bases line up with TRBD2. Germline values: CDR1 SQVTM, CDR2 ANQGSEA. The CDR3 covers 13 residues. V dropped 3 bases and J dropped 5; count of bases not matched to a gene: 7.

J is TRBJ1-1 and V is TRBV4-2, with D maybe TRBD1 (6 bases). The V end was cut by 0 bases, the J end by 0 bases, with 8 bases between. Germline V gives CDR1 LGHNA, CDR2 YNFKEQ. This CDR3 contains 15 residues. CDR3 sequence (DNA): TGTGCCAGCAGCCAAGATAACAGGGTGAACACTGAAGCTTTCTTT. This sequence encodes CASSQDNRVNTEAFF.

This clonotype was seen ten or more times. V is TRBV20-1 and J is TRBJ1-1, with D unresolved. Trimming shortened V by 5 bases and J by 8 bases, and 21 bases separated the two germline ends. Germline V gene lookup returns CDR1 DFQATT and CDR2 SNEGSKA (reference sequence). This CDR3 has 14 amino acids. CDR3 in DNA: TGCAGTGCTTCCCGGACGGCCCTTCCTCAAGAAGCTTTCTTT. Amino acid sequence: CSASRTALPQEAFF.

This chain joins TRBV20-1 and TRBJ1-2; D is uncertain. The CDR3 runs 11 residues. The germline V and J ends were trimmed by 0 bases and 3 bases, with 2 bases remaining between them. Germline V lookup: CDR1 DFQATT, CDR2 SNEGSKA (reference sequence). In DNA, the CDR3 is TGCAGTGCTAGAGAGGACTATGGCTACACCTTC. This gives the protein CSAREDYGYTF.

This rearrangement joins TRBV12-3 or TRBV12-4 to TRBJ1-2; 7 positions agree with TRBD1. V lost 7 bases to trimming and J lost 8 bases; unmatched junction nucleotides: 4. The CDR3 sequence is 11 residues long. CDR3 loop: CASTTGVGYTF. CDR3 sequence (DNA): TGTGCCAGCACCACAGGGGTGGGCTACACCTTC.

This clonotype was seen repeatedly, ten times or more. This chain joins TRBV6-1 and TRBJ2-7, with 9 bases identical to TRBD2. Germline V CDR1 and CDR2: MNHNS, SASEGT. This CDR3 has 16 residues. V shed 6 bases, J shed 6 bases, and the junction held 15 bases outside the gene matches. CDR3 in amino acids: CASREHKAGGGGEQYF. For the CDR3, the DNA is TGTGCCAGCAGAGAACACAAAGCGGGGGGAGGCGGCGAGCAGTACTTC.

The J gene is TRBJ2-3, the V gene TRBV28; D remains ambiguous. CDR1 and CDR2 from the germline V gene are MDHEN and SYDVKM. The CDR3 extends over 13 amino acids. Trimming cost V 11 bases and J 3 bases, with 15 bases left between them. This CDR3 reads CALSPYTTDTQYF. The CDR3 region has the DNA TGTGCCCTTTCACCTTATACTACAGATACGCAGTATTTT.

This clonotype was observed at least ten times. V usage is TRBV12-3 or TRBV12-4 and J usage is TRBJ2-1; TRBD2 aligns across 12 bases. V lost 1 base to trimming and J lost 3 bases; unmatched junction nucleotides: 1. This CDR3 spans 16 amino acids. Here the CDR3 DNA reads TGTGCCAGCAGTTTAGGACTAGCGGGAGTCTACAATGAGCAGTTCTTC. Amino acid sequence: CASSLGLAGVYNEQFF.

This clonotype turned up a few times. CDR3 sequence reads: CASSLPGEPQHF. The DNA of the CDR3 is TGTGCCAGCAGTCTCCCAGGGGAGCCCCAGCATTTT. The chain employs TRBV12-3 or TRBV12-4 and TRBJ1-5; D possibly corresponds to TRBD1 (6 bases). The V gene lost 5 bases and the J gene lost 8 bases, with 10 bases spanning the gap. This CDR3 region has 12 residues.

This clonotype was detected a few times. The V and J genes are TRBV19 and TRBJ2-7; D tentatively fits TRBD1 or TRBD2 (5 bases each). Looked up from germline, CDR1 is LNHDA and CDR2 is SQIVND (reference sequence). There are 16 residues in the CDR3. V lost 4 bases and J 3 bases, leaving 19 bases between the germline ends. The CDR3 nucleotides are TGTGCCAGTAGTACTGGGGACCGGACGGTAAACTACGAGCAGTACTTC. Translation: CASSTGDRTVNYEQYF.

In this sample, this clonotype turned up a few times. The rearrangement uses TRBV5-4 and TRBJ1-2; 10 bases are a match to TRBD1. Germline assignment: CDR1 SGHNT and CDR2 YYREEE (reference sequence). This CDR3 region has 15 residues. Trimming at V came to 3 bases and at J to 4 bases, leaving 6 bases not matched to a gene. The CDR3 here is CASSSTGGDLYGYTF. As DNA, the CDR3 is TGTGCCAGCAGCTCGACAGGGGGCGATCTCTATGGCTACACCTTC.

The V call is TRBV20-1, the J call TRBJ1-2; no clear D gene. The germline gives CDR1 DFQATT, CDR2 SNEGSKA (reference sequence). Trimming took 4 bases from V and 6 from J, leaving 12 bases between them. The CDR3 runs to 12 residues. The CDR3 DNA sequence: TGCAGTGCTATAGAGTGGCTGCATGGCTACACCTTC. Encoded protein: CSAIEWLHGYTF.

This clonotype was counted at least ten times. V is TRBV6-1 and J is TRBJ2-1, with D perhaps TRBD2 (5 bases). Trimming cost V 8 bases and J 0 bases, with 5 bases left between them. Germline CDR1 MNHNS, CDR2 SASEGT. The length of the CDR3 is 12 residues. The CDR3 loop is CASGSSYNEQFF. The CDR3 DNA follows: TGTGCCAGCGGGAGCTCCTACAATGAGCAGTTCTTC.

This clonotype occurred many times. V usage is TRBV29-1 and J usage is TRBJ2-7, with D possibly TRBD1 on 6 matching bases. The CDR3 is 15 amino acids. Germline V gene sequence: CDR1 SQVTM, CDR2 ANQGSEA. The V gene lost 4 bases and the J gene lost 3 bases, with 19 bases spanning the gap. This CDR3 reads CSVGTFRGSYYEQYF. Written as DNA, the CDR3 is TGCAGCGTTGGGACCTTCAGGGGATCCTACTACGAGCAGTACTTC.

This clonotype came up many times. This chain connects TRBV5-1 to TRBJ2-1; perhaps TRBD2 as D (5 bases). Germline CDR1 and CDR2: SGHRS and YFSETQ. This CDR3 spans 14 amino acids. V was pared by 0 bases and J by 8 bases, with 12 bases between. In DNA form, the CDR3 reads TGCGCCAGCAGCTTGGGGACTTTATACGATGAGCAGTTCTTC. Residues: CASSLGTLYDEQFF.

This clonotype appeared a few times. The CDR3 loop is CASSITGATEAFF. The CDR3 nucleotides are TGTGCCAGTAGTATAACGGGGGCCACTGAAGCTTTCTTT. This sequence joins TRBV19 and TRBJ1-1, with TRBD1 as a possible D gene (6 bases). The CDR3 spans 13 residues. Germline CDR1 is LNHDA and CDR2 is SQIVND (reference sequence). Between the trimmed V and J ends, which lost 2 bases and 4 bases, there was a span of 8 bases.

This clonotype has just a few counts. The rearrangement links TRBV5-1 to TRBJ2-5; no definite D call. V shed 1 base and J shed 5 bases, with 9 bases lying between them. Looked up from germline, CDR1 is SGHRS and CDR2 is YFSETQ. The CDR3 runs to 13 residues. CDR3 sequence reads: CASSLSSWETQYF. Written as DNA, the CDR3 is TGCGCCAGCAGCTTGTCTTCCTGGGAGACCCAGTACTTC.

This clonotype was counted ten times or more. The chain couples TRBV7-9 to TRBJ2-4; 7 bases line up with TRBD2. The CDR3 length is 14 residues. Germline V gene lookup returns CDR1 SEHNR and CDR2 FQNEAQ (reference sequence). V trimming: 1 base; J trimming: 7 bases; junction bases outside the gene matches: 4. The DNA for the CDR3 is TGTGCCAGCAGCTTAGAGGGAGGGATTAACATTCAGTACTTC. Its translation is CASSLEGGINIQYF.

The V call is TRBV4-3, the J call TRBJ2-1; TRBD2 matches at 7 bases. The CDR3 covers 15 residues. CDR1 and CDR2 from the germline V gene are LGHNA and YSLEER. The V gene end was trimmed by 3 bases and the J gene end by 5 bases; junction bases not matched to a gene: 7. The DNA for the CDR3 is TGCGCCAGCAGCCATAGGACTAGGTACGACAATGAGCAGTTCTTC. This translates into CASSHRTRYDNEQFF.

The chain combines TRBV2 with TRBJ2-2, with TRBD2 identical over 7 bases. V lost 7 bases to trimming and J lost 2 bases; unmatched junction nucleotides: 4. The CDR3 covers 14 residues. The germline V gene encodes CDR1 SNHLY and CDR2 FYNNEI. The CDR3, as DNA: TGTGCCAGCATGGGCGGGAGCAACACCGGGGAGCTGTTTTTT. Amino acids: CASMGGSNTGELFF.

This clonotype was seen ten or more times. The chain carries TRBV11-3 and TRBJ2-1; D is ambiguous. V was pared by 6 bases and J by 5 bases, with 11 bases between. This CDR3 has 13 amino acids. Germline-derived CDR1 and CDR2 are SGHNT and YENEEA. The CDR3: CASRRDWNNEQFF. CDR3 bases: TGTGCCAGCAGACGAGACTGGAACAATGAGCAGTTCTTC.

The rearrangement links TRBV7-3 to TRBJ1-1; TRBD1 aligns across 8 bases. Germline CDR1 reads SGHTA; CDR2 reads FQGTGA. The CDR3 sequence is 14 residues long. Trimming took 4 bases from V and 2 from J; bases not matched to a gene: 3. The CDR3 bases are TGTGCCAGCAGCTCACAGGGGGAAAACACTGAAGCTTTCTTT. Its protein is CASSSQGENTEAFF.

The chain combines TRBV19 with TRBJ1-5; 8 nucleotides agree with TRBD1. Germline V CDR1 and CDR2: LNHDA, SQIVND (reference sequence). Trimming took 5 bases from V and 4 from J; bases not matched to a gene: 10. CDR3 size: 16 residues. CDR3: CASSVPDRARNQPQHF. Written as DNA, the CDR3 is TGTGCCAGTAGTGTTCCGGACAGGGCCCGAAATCAGCCCCAGCATTTT.

This clonotype was counted ten times or more. The chain recombines TRBV10-3 with TRBJ2-1; 10 bases align to TRBD2. The V segment lost 6 bases and the J segment 10 bases; nucleotides outside the gene matches: 9. Germline CDR1 and CDR2: ENHRY and SYGVKD. The CDR3 is 14 residues long. DNA of the CDR3: TGTGCCATCAGCACGCAGCGGGAGGGCCAGGAGCAGTTCTTC. It codes for CAISTQREGQEQFF.

This clonotype came up many times. V and J are TRBV3-1 and TRBJ2-5, with 10 bases identical to TRBD1. Germline V gene sequence: CDR1 LGHDT, CDR2 YNNKEL (reference sequence). V was pared by 5 bases and J by 5 bases, with 5 bases of the junction left unmatched. The CDR3 totals 14 residues. CDR3 nucleotide sequence: TGTGCCAGCAGCTCTGAGGGACAGGGGGAGACCCAGTACTTC. Its protein is CASSSEGQGETQYF.

This clonotype was detected ten times or more. The CDR3 DNA is TGTGCCAGCAGCACCGGGACAGTCTGGTACGAGCAGTACTTC. Its translation: CASSTGTVWYEQYF. V gene TRBV2 combines with J gene TRBJ2-7, with 7 positions matching TRBD1. V lost 6 bases and J lost 4; bases outside the gene matches: 9. CDR1 and CDR2 from the germline V gene are SNHLY and FYNNEI. The CDR3 covers 14 residues.

This clonotype was seen many times. This chain uses TRBV11-2 with TRBJ2-3, with 9 positions matching TRBD2. V shed 0 bases and J 5 bases; nucleotides not matched to a gene: 3. Per the germline V gene, CDR1 is SGHAT and CDR2 is FQNNGV. The CDR3 has 15 residues. CDR3 sequence: CASSLDRTSEDTQYF. The CDR3 DNA follows: TGTGCCAGCAGCTTAGATCGGACTAGCGAAGATACGCAGTATTTT.